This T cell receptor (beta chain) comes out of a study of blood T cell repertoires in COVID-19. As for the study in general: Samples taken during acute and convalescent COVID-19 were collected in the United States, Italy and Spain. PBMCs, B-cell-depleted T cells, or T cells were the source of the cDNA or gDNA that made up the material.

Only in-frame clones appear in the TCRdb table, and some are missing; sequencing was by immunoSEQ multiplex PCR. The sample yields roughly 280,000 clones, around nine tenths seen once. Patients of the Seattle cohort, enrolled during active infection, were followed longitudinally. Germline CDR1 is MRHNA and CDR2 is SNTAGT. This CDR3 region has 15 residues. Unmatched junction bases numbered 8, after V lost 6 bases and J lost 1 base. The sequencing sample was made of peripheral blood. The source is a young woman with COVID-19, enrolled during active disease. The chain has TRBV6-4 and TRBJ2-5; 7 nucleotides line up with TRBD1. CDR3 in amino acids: CASSPGTDPQETQYF. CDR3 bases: TGTGCCAGCAGCCCCGGGACAGACCCCCAAGAGACCCAGTACTTC.